The source of this T cell receptor beta chain is a study of cytotoxic CD8 clonotypes in ibrutinib-treated CLL. Overall study context: IGHV unmutated about 17; relapsed/refractory some ten; treatment-naive more than 14. Response samples were taken after a median around 13 months of treatment, range 6 to 36.

Using immunoSEQ multiplex PCR, the repertoire was profiled, and TCRdb retains in-frame clones only, with some absent. The sample contains more than 150,000 clones, about two thirds of which appear only once. Points on this clone: The antigen is unknown.

General study findings and limits: Patients showed higher baseline clonality than age-matched healthy donors, and it tracked circulating CD8+ T-cell counts.

This CDR3 contains 16 residues. V lost 3 bases, J lost 16 bases, and 27 bases lay in between. The germline CDR1 and CDR2 sequences are KGHSH and LQKENI. The receptor's source is a human donor with chronic lymphocytic leukemia. V and J are TRBV18 and TRBJ1-4, with D tentatively TRBD1 (5 bases). This sample comprised PBMCs, obtained after 24 months of ibrutinib treatment. CDR3 loop: CASSPDENRQYSRPFF. The CDR3, as DNA: TGTGCCAGCTCACCCGACGAGAACAGGCAATACTCGAGACCGTTTTTT.